Below, 26 T cell receptor beta chains from the same sample are listed, as sequenced in a study of cytomegalovirus exposure and HLA in healthy donors. Researchers ran the PCR with 60 Vbeta and 13 Jbeta primers. Assay: immunoSEQ multiplex PCR; the TCRdb copy retains only in-frame clones and omits some. The sample consists of around 100,000 clones, approximately 70% of them appearing once. The sequenced sample consisted of PBMCs. Source of these receptors: a man aged 25 to 40 in good health and CMV-seropositive.

This chain uses TRBV28 with TRBJ2-7, with TRBD1 as a possible D gene (6 bases). The germline V and J ends were trimmed by 6 bases and 2 bases, with 14 bases remaining between them. The CDR3 length is 14 residues. Germline V lookup: CDR1 MDHEN, CDR2 SYDVKM. CDR3 sequence: CASSTGTFPYEQYV. The CDR3 DNA reads TGTGCCAGCAGCACAGGGACCTTCCCCTACGAGCAGTACGTC.

Only one count was recorded for this clone. The V and J genes are TRBV30 and TRBJ1-1, with 7 bases fitting TRBD1. Per germline, CDR1 GTSNPN and CDR2 SVGIG (reference sequence). This CDR3 spans 16 amino acids. V shed 3 bases, J shed 1 base, and the junction held 11 bases outside the gene matches. CDR3 sequence (DNA): TGTGCCTGGAGAGGGGGCCCGTCCGGGGCGAACACTGAAGCTTTCTTT. It specifies CAWRGGPSGANTEAFF.

This rearrangement joins TRBV5-1 to TRBJ2-2, with TRBD1 as a possible D gene (6 bases). This CDR3 has 15 residues. Germline CDR1 is SGHRS and CDR2 is YFSETQ. V lost 5 bases and J lost 2, with 13 bases in between. For the CDR3, the DNA is TGCGCCAGCAGGTTCGGACAGACTAACACCGGGGAGCTGTTTTTT. Residues: CASRFGQTNTGELFF.

The gene calls are TRBV6-6 and TRBJ2-7, with 8 bases lining up with TRBD1. Germline assignment: CDR1 MNHNY and CDR2 SVGAGI (reference sequence). The CDR3 is 15 amino acids. V lost 5 bases and J lost 4; bases outside the gene matches: 10. The CDR3 here is CASSLSRDRIYEQYV. The CDR3 bases are TGTGCCAGCAGTCTCTCCCGGGACAGGATATACGAGCAGTACGTC.

This sequence joins TRBV28 and TRBJ1-2; D is perhaps TRBD1 (5 bases). The CDR3 has 13 residues. Trimming removed 7 bases at V and 8 bases at J, with 17 bases between. Germline CDR1 MDHEN, CDR2 SYDVKM. Here the CDR3 reads CASIRPGDGGYTF. The CDR3 nucleotides read TGTGCCAGCATCCGACCGGGGGATGGGGGCTACACCTTC.

The CDR3 nucleotides read TGCAGCGTTGAAGATCTAGGGGGCGCCGACTATGGCTACACCTTC. It specifies CSVEDLGGADYGYTF. The chain combines TRBV29-1 with TRBJ1-2, with 7 positions matching TRBD1. This CDR3 comprises 15 residues. Losses at the gene ends were 0 bases for V and 3 bases for J; bases not matched to a gene: 7. CDR1 is SQVTM, CDR2 ANQGSEA, per germline.

The chain carries TRBV5-1 and TRBJ2-2; 10 bases align to TRBD2. Germline V gene lookup returns CDR1 SGHRS and CDR2 YFSETQ. V trimming: 5 bases; J trimming: 6 bases; junction bases outside the gene matches: 4. This CDR3 region has 14 residues. The CDR3 here is CASSLAGVPGELFF. CDR3 nucleotide sequence: TGCGCCAGCAGTCTAGCGGGAGTACCCGGGGAGCTGTTTTTT.

CDR3: CASSIGTGYTGELFF. CDR3 sequence (DNA): TGTGCCAGCAGCATAGGGACAGGGTACACCGGGGAGCTGTTTTTT. The chain joins TRBV5-6 to TRBJ2-2, with TRBD1 identical over 9 bases. The V and J ends lost 4 bases and 3 bases, in that order; junction bases with no gene match: 4. The CDR3 covers 15 residues. From germline, CDR1 is SGHDT and CDR2 YYEEEE.

This chain connects TRBV19 to TRBJ2-5, with 11 bases matching TRBD2. There are 15 residues in the CDR3. The V gene end was trimmed by 5 bases and the J gene end by 1 base; junction bases not matched to a gene: 3. Looked up from germline, CDR1 is LNHDA and CDR2 is SQIVND (reference sequence). This chain's CDR3 is CASSRTSGFQETQYF. Written as DNA, the CDR3 is TGTGCCAGTAGTCGGACTAGCGGGTTCCAAGAGACCCAGTACTTC.

This sequence joins TRBV30 and TRBJ1-1, with 8 bases fitting TRBD1. CDR1 is GTSNPN, CDR2 SVGIG, per germline (reference sequence). There are 14 residues in the CDR3. The V and J ends lost 0 bases and 1 base, in that order; junction bases with no gene match: 1. CDR3 sequence: CAWSVGTGNTEAFF. CDR3 nucleotides: TGTGCCTGGAGTGTTGGGACAGGGAACACTGAAGCTTTCTTT.

In this sample, this clone turned up a few times. The rearrangement uses TRBV18 and TRBJ1-3; D ambiguous. CDR1 and CDR2 from the germline V gene are KGHSH and LQKENI. The ends were cut back, 2 bases at V and 0 bases at J, with 8 bases in the middle. The CDR3 runs to 15 residues. The CDR3 is CASSPITDSGNTIYF. The CDR3 bases are TGTGCCAGCTCACCAATAACAGACTCTGGAAACACCATATATTTT.

This chain links TRBV6-5 with TRBJ2-1, with D possibly TRBD1 on 6 matching bases. There are 15 residues in the CDR3. CDR1 and CDR2 from the germline V gene are MNHEY and SVGAGI. Trimming shortened V by 6 bases and J by 2 bases, and 14 bases separated the two germline ends. CDR3 region: CASSTDSLPYNEQFF. In DNA, the CDR3 is TGTGCCAGCAGCACGGACAGTCTACCCTACAATGAGCAGTTCTTC.

The chain is built from TRBV5-6 and TRBJ2-5; 10 nucleotides line up with TRBD1. The CDR3 runs to 14 residues. Germline lookup yields CDR1 SGHDT and CDR2 YYEEEE. V gave up 5 bases and J gave up 6 bases; unmatched junction bases: 7. The CDR3 loop is CASRGQGRRKTQYF. In nucleotides, the CDR3 is TGTGCCAGCAGGGGACAGGGGAGGAGAAAGACCCAGTACTTC.

In this sample, this clone turned up once. This chain connects TRBV5-1 to TRBJ1-1, with a tentative D call TRBD1 (6 bases). The CDR3 runs 14 residues. Germline assignment: CDR1 SGHRS and CDR2 YFSETQ. The V and J ends lost 3 bases and 1 base respectively, with 10 bases between them. The DNA for the CDR3 is TGCGCCAGCAGCTACAGGGAGGGGAACACTGAAGCTTTCTTT. It translates to CASSYREGNTEAFF.

The chain carries TRBV19 and TRBJ2-3; 7 bases align to TRBD2. V shed 8 bases, J shed 5 bases, and the junction held 13 bases outside the gene matches. Germline V lookup: CDR1 LNHDA, CDR2 SQIVND (reference sequence). The CDR3 has 15 residues. The CDR3 DNA reads as TGTGCCAGTGGGCCCGGGGGAGGGGCTAAAGATACGCAGTATTTT. Amino acids: CASGPGGGAKDTQYF.

This clone was seen only a few times. The gene calls are TRBV6-5 and TRBJ2-1; 8 bases agree with TRBD2. V shed 4 bases and J 7 bases; nucleotides not matched to a gene: 12. The CDR3 sequence is 16 residues long. Germline CDR1 MNHEY, CDR2 SVGAGI. DNA of the CDR3: TGTGCCAGCAGTTTCCCCCGGGGCGCGGGGGGAAATGAGCAGTTCTTC. It specifies CASSFPRGAGGNEQFF.

The table lists this clone with a count of one. This chain joins TRBV4-1 and TRBJ1-5; a possible D gene is TRBD1 (5 bases). This CDR3 spans 13 amino acids. V lost 4 bases and J 4 bases, leaving 8 bases between the germline ends. The germline CDR1 and CDR2 sequences are MGHRA and YSYEKL. CDR3 bases: TGCGCCAGCAGCCGAAGACAGAATCAGCCCCAGCATTTT. Translated, it gives CASSRRQNQPQHF.

The rearrangement uses TRBV14 and TRBJ1-1; TRBD1 might be the D (6 bases). Germline V gives CDR1 SGHDN, CDR2 FVKESK. CDR3 size: 16 residues. V shed 4 bases and J shed 1 base, with 16 bases lying between them. The CDR3 is CASSPLRDRRNTEAFF. The CDR3 bases are TGTGCCAGCAGCCCCCTCCGAGACAGGCGGAACACTGAAGCTTTCTTT.

This clone occurred once. The chain links TRBV10-3 to TRBJ2-5; D not certain. The end of the DNA aligns better with TRBJ2-7, so the J call may be wrong. CDR1 and CDR2 (germline): ENHRY, SYGVKD. This CDR3 has 16 residues. In DNA, the CDR3 is TGTGCCATCAGTGAGTCGAATCAGGCCCTCTCCTACGAGCAGTACTTC. Amino acids: CAISESNQALSYEQYF.

This chain links TRBV9 with TRBJ2-2; 10 nucleotides agree with TRBD2. With 0 bases clipped from V and 0 bases from J, the junction kept 5 bases outside the gene matches. Germline V gene lookup returns CDR1 SGDLS and CDR2 YYNGEE. The CDR3 loop spans 18 amino acids. This chain's CDR3 is CASSVEVSGGTNTGELFF. In DNA form, the CDR3 reads TGTGCCAGCAGCGTAGAGGTTAGCGGGGGGACGAACACCGGGGAGCTGTTTTTT.

The chain has TRBV5-6 and TRBJ2-3, with 10 bases lining up with TRBD1. V shed 0 bases, J shed 5 bases, and the junction held 3 bases outside the gene matches. The CDR3 contains 15 residues. Germline V gene sequence: CDR1 SGHDT, CDR2 YYEEEE. CDR3 residues: CASSLGTGGLDTQYF. For the CDR3, the DNA is TGTGCCAGCAGCTTGGGGACAGGGGGTTTAGATACGCAGTATTTT.

The chain uses TRBV27 and TRBJ2-7; TRBD1 matches at 8 bases. CDR3 length: 14 residues. V lost 3 bases to trimming and J lost 3 bases; unmatched junction nucleotides: 4. The germline CDR1 and CDR2 sequences are MNHEY and SMNVEV (reference sequence). Here the CDR3 DNA reads TGTGCCAGCAGTTTTGGGACAGGCTTCTACGAGCAGTACTTC. It encodes CASSFGTGFYEQYF.

V is TRBV29-1 and J is TRBJ2-7, with D maybe TRBD1 (5 bases). The length of the CDR3 is 14 residues. CDR1 is SQVTM, CDR2 ANQGSEA, per germline. Trimming removed 3 bases from V and 2 bases from J, with 14 bases in between. This CDR3 reads CSVEEGVRTYEQYV. The CDR3 coding sequence is TGCAGCGTTGAGGAAGGGGTTCGGACCTACGAGCAGTACGTC.

This chain joins TRBV15 and TRBJ1-6, with a weak D call TRBD1 (6 bases). The length of the CDR3 is 15 residues. V was clipped by 0 bases and J by 13 bases, with 16 bases between them. The germline gives CDR1 LNHNV, CDR2 YYDKDF (reference sequence). The DNA of the CDR3 is TGTGCCACCAGCAGAGACTTGGGGGCGCAAAACCCCCTCCACTTT. Its protein is CATSRDLGAQNPLHF.

V usage is TRBV19 and J usage is TRBJ2-1; 11 bases fit TRBD2. Germline CDR1 is LNHDA and CDR2 is SQIVND (reference sequence). CDR3 length equals 20 residues. V lost 5 bases to trimming and J lost 0 bases; unmatched junction nucleotides: 15. CDR3 bases: TGTGCCAGTAGTCCCCCCTGGGGACTAGCGGCGTCAAGCTCCTACAATGAGCAGTTCTTC. Its translation: CASSPPWGLAASSSYNEQFF.

The CDR3 DNA is TGTGCCTGGGCGAAGGGTAAGGAGGGCACAGATACGCAGTATTTT. Translated: CAWAKGKEGTDTQYF. The chain has TRBV30 and TRBJ2-3; TRBD2 is a possible D gene (5 bases). Germline V lookup: CDR1 GTSNPN, CDR2 SVGIG (reference sequence). The CDR3 length is 15 residues. V was clipped by 5 bases and J by 1 base, with 16 bases between them.